Sequencing of this T cell receptor beta chain was carried out in a study of CD8 T cells in Susac syndrome. Turning to the study itself: When blood was collected, patients with Susac syndrome were therapy-naive, were taking corticosteroids, or were receiving intravenous immunoglobulin alone.

RNA, at roughly 0.5 to 1 ug, was reverse transcribed with random hexamers. MiXCR was run by TCRdb on the immunoSEQ multiplex PCR reads, yielding one entry per CDR3 protein. This table holds about 120,000 distinct CDR3 sequences, 96% found once. Germline lookup yields CDR1 SGHTA and CDR2 FQGNSA. The CDR3 sequence is 15 residues long. Trimming pared 6 bases from V and 4 bases from J, leaving 18 bases between. The rearrangement joins TRBV7-2 to TRBJ2-5; the D gene could be TRBD1 or TRBD2 (6 bases each). The sequence was collected from a human donor with Susac syndrome. Sequences were obtained from CD4+ T cells from PBMCs. DNA for the CDR3: TGTGCCAGCAGTAAGGGGTCGGGGGCTGGAGAGACCCAGTACTTC. Protein product: CASSKGSGAGETQYF.